A selection of T cell receptor beta chains follows, all from one sample in a study of blood T cell repertoires in COVID-19. Profiling relied on immunoSEQ multiplex PCR, and the TCRdb table lists in-frame clones only, not all of them. In the table there are around 360,000 clones, around 87% of which are singletons. Sequencing was performed on PBMCs or T cells enriched from blood (not recorded which). The receptors shown here come from a man aged 35-49 years in a cohort exposed to, infected with or recovered from COVID-19 (not recorded which). The CDR3 runs from the conserved cysteine through the conserved F or W. The D gene is left open where the match is weak. A clone size is listed for some rows: how often the clone was seen (once, few, many), or a class if it is expanded.

abundance	v_gene	j_gene	d_gene	CDR3aa	CDR3nt
few	TRBV5-1	TRBJ2-2	TRBD1	CASGLDRGHTGELFF	TGCGCCAGCGGCCTAGACAGGGGGCACACCGGGGAGCTGTTTTTT
NA	TRBV5-1	TRBJ2-7	TRBD1	CASSLQGQGSYEQYF	TGCGCCAGCAGCCTACAGGGACAGGGTTCGTACGAGCAGTACTTC
NA	TRBV6-6	TRBJ1-1	NA	CASRLGTPAINTEAFF	TGTGCCAGCAGGCTAGGGACACCGGCCATAAACACTGAAGCTTTCTTT
once	TRBV19	TRBJ1-6	NA	CASSKGQSRTSSYNSPLHF	TGTGCCAGTAGTAAAGGACAGTCCCGAACGAGCTCCTATAATTCACCCCTCCACTTT
few	TRBV5-1	TRBJ2-3	TRBD2	CASSLGPSGRISTDTQYF	TGCGCCAGCAGCTTGGGACCTAGCGGGAGAATTAGCACAGATACGCAGTATTTT
NA	TRBV11-2	TRBJ2-5	NA	CASSSLVETQYF	TGTGCCAGCAGCTCTCTTGTGGAGACCCAGTACTTC
NA	TRBV19	TRBJ1-1	NA	CASSIVGRNTEAFF	TGTGCCAGTAGTATTGTTGGCAGGAACACTGAAGCTTTCTTT
NA	TRBV6-5	TRBJ2-3	NA	CASSYSRVGTDTQYF	TGTGCCAGCAGTTACTCCCGGGTGGGCACAGATACGCAGTATTTT
NA	TRBV11-2	TRBJ2-1	TRBD2	CASSFQGTSVYNEQFF	TGTGCCAGCAGCTTTCAGGGGACTAGCGTATACAATGAGCAGTTCTTC
NA	TRBV9	TRBJ2-1	TRBD2	CASSVAWTSAYNEQFF	TGTGCCAGCAGCGTAGCCTGGACTAGCGCCTACAATGAGCAGTTCTTC
once	TRBV5-5	TRBJ1-6	NA	CASSRTTGNSYNSPLHF	TGTGCCAGCAGCCGAACTACAGGGAACTCCTATAATTCACCCCTCCACTTT
few	TRBV14	TRBJ1-6	NA	CASSQETASLHF	TGTGCCAGCAGCCAAGAGACAGCCTCCCTCCACTTT
NA	TRBV6-5	TRBJ2-6	NA	CASERKVESNVLTF	TGTGCCAGTGAGAGAAAAGTTGAGTCCAACGTCCTGACTTTC
once	TRBV5-6	TRBJ2-7	NA	CASSSGTNYEQYF	TGTGCCAGCAGCTCCGGGACAAACTACGAGCAGTACTTC
NA	TRBV6-5	TRBJ2-1	TRBD1	CASSSAGQGNEQFF	TGTGCCAGCAGTTCGGCGGGACAGGGAAATGAGCAGTTCTTC
NA	TRBV5-4	TRBJ1-5	NA	CASSSQGQPQHF	TGTGCCAGCAGCAGTCAGGGACAGCCCCAGCATTTT
NA	TRBV5-1	TRBJ2-1	TRBD1	CASSRWGQGTYDNEQFF	TGCGCCAGCAGCCGCTGGGGACAGGGAACCTATGACAATGAGCAGTTCTTC
few	TRBV3-1/TRBV3-2	TRBJ1-6	NA	CASSHLGQQDNSPLHF	TGTGCCAGCAGCCACCTAGGACAGCAAGATAATTCACCCCTCCACTTT
NA	TRBV7-9	TRBJ2-7	NA	CASSLGGVRYEQYF	TGTGCCAGCAGCTTAGGGGGGGTTCGCTACGAGCAGTACTTC
NA	TRBV5-1	TRBJ2-5	TRBD2	CASSPAAGLVETQYF	TGCGCCAGCAGCCCCGCGGCCGGACTAGTCGAGACCCAGTACTTC
NA	TRBV10-2	TRBJ1-6	NA	CASSEQGTRSPLHF	TGCGCCAGCAGTGAGCAGGGGACCCGTTCACCCCTCCACTTT
NA	TRBV7-2	TRBJ2-7	TRBD1	CASSSTDRGGYEQYF	TGTGCCAGCAGCTCCACCGACAGGGGTGGCTACGAGCAGTACTTC
NA	TRBV25-1	TRBJ2-5	NA	CASSVTHQETQYF	TGTGCCAGCAGTGTAACCCACCAGGAGACCCAGTACTTC
once	TRBV18	TRBJ1-1	NA	CASSPRLDTEAFF	TGTGCCAGCTCACCACGATTAGACACTGAAGCTTTCTTT
NA	TRBV10-1	TRBJ1-1	NA	CASSENQGWTEAFF	TGCGCCAGCAGTGAGAATCAGGGGTGGACTGAAGCTTTCTTT
NA	TRBV2	TRBJ1-5	NA	CASSAGLNQPQHF	TGTGCCAGCAGTGCAGGACTCAATCAGCCCCAGCATTTT
NA	TRBV4-1	TRBJ2-7	TRBD1	CASSPPQGASYEQYF	TGCGCCAGCAGCCCCCCACAGGGGGCATCCTACGAGCAGTACTTC
NA	TRBV5-1	TRBJ2-5	TRBD2	CASSLAPYSGLVETQYF	TGCGCCAGCAGCTTGGCCCCCTACTCGGGACTAGTAGAGACCCAGTACTTC
NA	TRBV7-2	TRBJ1-2	NA	CASSPYYVTDLYGYTF	TGTGCCAGCAGCCCATATTACGTGACAGACCTCTATGGCTACACCTTC
once	TRBV6-5	TRBJ1-1	TRBD1	CASSYSRTGGTEAFF	TGTGCCAGCAGTTACTCGAGGACAGGGGGCACTGAAGCTTTCTTT
NA	TRBV5-5	TRBJ2-7	TRBD1	CASSLAGGEYEQYF	TGTGCCAGCAGCTTGGCAGGGGGCGAATACGAGCAGTACTTC
NA	TRBV30	TRBJ2-1	NA	CAWSDPTRGNEQFF	TGTGCCTGGAGTGACCCGACTAGGGGCAATGAGCAGTTCTTC
NA	TRBV11-2	TRBJ2-1	TRBD2	CASSFLAGGYNEQFF	TGTGCCAGCAGCTTCCTAGCGGGAGGTTACAATGAGCAGTTCTTC
NA	TRBV6-6	TRBJ2-7	NA	CASSSLPGDEQYF	TGTGCCAGCAGTTCCCTTCCGGGGGACGAGCAGTACTTC
NA	TRBV7-9	TRBJ1-3	NA	CASSGPGTNPGNTIYF	TGTGCCAGCAGCGGTCCCGGGACAAATCCTGGAAACACCATATATTTT
once	TRBV28	TRBJ1-6	TRBD1	CASSFGWGQGNSPLHF	TGTGCCAGCAGTTTTGGGTGGGGACAGGGGAATTCACCCCTCCACTTT
once	TRBV19	TRBJ1-6	NA	CASSYDRPNSPLHF	TGTGCCAGTAGTTACGACAGACCGAATTCACCCCTCCACTTT
few	TRBV28	TRBJ2-1	NA	CASSFNGYNEQFF	TGTGCCAGCAGTTTCAACGGGTACAATGAGCAGTTCTTC
NA	TRBV5-1	TRBJ2-1	NA	CASSLGAPNEQFF	TGCGCCAGCAGCTTGGGAGCGCCCAATGAGCAGTTCTTC
NA	TRBV27	TRBJ1-2	NA	CASSLKGSNYGYTF	TGTGCCAGCAGTTTAAAAGGGAGCAACTATGGCTACACCTTC
once	TRBV30	TRBJ2-3	NA	CAWSVGGPGTQYF	TGTGCCTGGAGTGTGGGTGGGCCAGGTACGCAGTATTTT
NA	TRBV7-7	TRBJ2-1	TRBD2	CASSALASGYNEQFF	TGTGCCAGCAGCGCCCTGGCTAGCGGTTACAATGAGCAGTTCTTC
few	TRBV28	TRBJ1-2	NA	CASSWGGGPGYTF	TGTGCCAGCAGCTGGGGGGGCGGGCCTGGCTACACCTTC
NA	TRBV5-1	TRBJ2-3	TRBD1	CASSSGTGRADTQYF	TGCGCCAGCAGCTCCGGGACAGGGAGGGCGGATACGCAGTATTTT
NA	TRBV30	TRBJ1-5	NA	CAWSRQSNQPQHF	TGTGCCTGGAGTAGACAGAGCAATCAGCCCCAGCATTTT
NA	TRBV5-1	TRBJ2-2	TRBD1	CASSVGQGNTGELFF	TGCGCCAGCAGCGTCGGACAGGGAAACACCGGGGAGCTGTTTTTT
NA	TRBV7-3	TRBJ2-3	NA	CASSAGTHSTDTQYF	TGTGCCAGCAGCGCCGGGACACACTCCACAGATACGCAGTATTTT
few	TRBV19	TRBJ1-4	NA	CASSMGAFNEKLFF	TGTGCCAGTAGTATGGGGGCCTTCAATGAAAAACTGTTTTTT
NA	TRBV29-1	TRBJ2-7	TRBD1	CSALSTFGQGSYEQYF	TGCAGCGCCCTCTCTACATTTGGACAGGGATCCTACGAGCAGTACTTC
NA	TRBV18	TRBJ2-2	TRBD2	CASSKASGINGELFF	TGTGCCAGCTCCAAGGCTAGCGGGATCAACGGGGAGCTGTTTTTT
NA	TRBV2	TRBJ2-6	TRBD1	CATETGAGANVLTF	TGTGCCACCGAAACAGGGGCTGGGGCCAACGTCCTGACTTTC
NA	TRBV18	TRBJ1-5	NA	CASSPNQGVSNQPQHF	TGTGCCAGCTCACCCAATCAGGGTGTGTCCAATCAGCCCCAGCATTTT